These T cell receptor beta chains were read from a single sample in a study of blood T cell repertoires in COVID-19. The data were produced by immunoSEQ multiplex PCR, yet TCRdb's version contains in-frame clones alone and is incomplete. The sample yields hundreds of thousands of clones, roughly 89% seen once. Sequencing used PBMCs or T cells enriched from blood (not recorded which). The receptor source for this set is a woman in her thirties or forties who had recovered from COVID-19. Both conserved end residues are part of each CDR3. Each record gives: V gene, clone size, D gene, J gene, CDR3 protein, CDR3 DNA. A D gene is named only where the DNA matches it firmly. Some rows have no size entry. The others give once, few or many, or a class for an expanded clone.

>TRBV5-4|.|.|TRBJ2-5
CASSLVLGGEETQYF
TGTGCCAGCAGCTTGGTTCTAGGCGGAGAAGAGACCCAGTACTTC
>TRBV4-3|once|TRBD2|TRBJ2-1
CASSQKLAEPYNEQFF
TGCGCCAGCAGCCAAAAACTAGCGGAACCTTACAATGAGCAGTTCTTC
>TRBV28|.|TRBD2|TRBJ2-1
CASSLPASGRALGSYNEQFF
TGTGCCAGCAGTTTACCCGCTAGCGGGAGGGCCTTGGGCTCCTACAATGAGCAGTTCTTC
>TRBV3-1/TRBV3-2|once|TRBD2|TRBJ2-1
CASSQGQLTSVTNEQFF
TGTGCCAGCAGCCAAGGGCAGCTGACTAGCGTGACCAATGAGCAGTTCTTC
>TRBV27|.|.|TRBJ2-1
CASSRGSSYNEQFF
TGTGCCAGCAGTAGAGGGAGCTCCTACAATGAGCAGTTCTTC
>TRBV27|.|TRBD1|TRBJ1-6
CASSTLRGTGTLTLHF
TGTGCCAGCAGTACCCTCCGTGGGACAGGTACTCTCACCCTCCACTTT
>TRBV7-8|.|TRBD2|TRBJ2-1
CASSLIAGGGSEQFF
TGTGCCAGCAGCTTAATAGCGGGAGGGGGAAGTGAGCAGTTCTTC
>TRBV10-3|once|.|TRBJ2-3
CAIRAGADADTQYF
TGTGCCATCAGGGCGGGGGCAGACGCAGATACGCAGTATTTT
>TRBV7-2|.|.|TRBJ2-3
CASSLAPQTRTDTQYF
TGTGCCAGCAGCTTAGCTCCCCAAACACGCACAGATACGCAGTATTTT
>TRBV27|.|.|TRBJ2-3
CASSPSTDTQYF
TGTGCCAGCAGTCCGAGCACAGATACGCAGTATTTT
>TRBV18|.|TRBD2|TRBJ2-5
CASSPLGLAGKETQYF
TGTGCCAGCTCACCTCTGGGACTAGCGGGAAAAGAGACCCAGTACTTC
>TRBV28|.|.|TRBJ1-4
CASSLSSSGRVVFF
TGTGCCAGCAGTTTATCTTCGTCGGGAAGGGTAGTGTTTTTT
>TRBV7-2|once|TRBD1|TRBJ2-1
CASTSRTGYHNEQFF
TGTGCCAGCACCTCTAGGACAGGGTACCACAATGAGCAGTTCTTC
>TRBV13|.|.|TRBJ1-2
CASSLGRERTNYGYTF
TGTGCCAGCAGCTTAGGCCGGGAACGGACTAACTATGGCTACACCTTC
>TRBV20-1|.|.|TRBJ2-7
CSASATGYAEQYF
TGCAGTGCTAGTGCCACAGGGTACGCCGAGCAGTACTTC
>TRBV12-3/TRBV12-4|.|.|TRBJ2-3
CASSRQGPDTQYF
TGTGCCAGCAGTCGTCAGGGGCCAGATACGCAGTATTTT
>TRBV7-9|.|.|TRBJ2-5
CASSFLGAEETQYF
TGTGCCAGCAGCTTTTTAGGGGCAGAAGAGACCCAGTACTTC
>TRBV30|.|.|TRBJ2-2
CAWSRDTGELFF
TGTGCCTGGAGCCGAGACACCGGGGAGCTGTTTTTT
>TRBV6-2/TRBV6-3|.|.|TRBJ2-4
CASSYVGGAKNIQYF
TGTGCCAGCAGTTACGTCGGGGGAGCCAAAAACATTCAGTACTTC
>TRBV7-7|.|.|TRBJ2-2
CASSLAGGPTGELFF
TGTGCCAGCAGCTTAGCCGGCGGGCCGACCGGGGAGCTGTTTTTT
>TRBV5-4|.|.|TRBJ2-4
CASSPGVVAQNIQYF
TGTGCCAGCAGCCCGGGGGTTGTGGCCCAAAACATTCAGTACTTC
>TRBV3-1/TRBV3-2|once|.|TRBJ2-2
CASSQGLGPANTGELFF
TGTGCCAGCAGCCAGGGTTTGGGGCCGGCGAACACCGGGGAGCTGTTTTTT
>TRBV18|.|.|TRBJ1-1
CASSPDRLNTEAFF
TGTGCCAGCTCACCTGACAGACTTAACACTGAAGCTTTCTTT
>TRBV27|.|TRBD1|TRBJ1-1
CASGQGNGNTEAFF
TGTGCCAGCGGACAGGGTAATGGTAACACTGAAGCTTTCTTT
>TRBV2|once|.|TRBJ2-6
CASSGELSGANVLTF
TGTGCCAGCAGTGGGGAGCTCTCTGGGGCCAACGTCCTGACTTTC
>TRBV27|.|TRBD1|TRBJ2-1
CASSLSGGSAEQFF
TGTGCCAGCAGTTTATCAGGGGGCTCGGCTGAGCAGTTCTTC
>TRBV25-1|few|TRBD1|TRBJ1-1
CASSEDRAATEAFF
TGTGCCAGCAGTGAGGACAGGGCAGCCACTGAAGCTTTCTTT
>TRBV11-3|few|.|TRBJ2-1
CASSFTSNEQFF
TGTGCCAGCAGCTTTACTAGCAATGAGCAGTTCTTC
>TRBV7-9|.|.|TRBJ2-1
CASSSRESYNEQFF
TGTGCCAGCTCCTCCCGGGAGTCCTACAATGAGCAGTTCTTC
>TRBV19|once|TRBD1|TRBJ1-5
CASTGTGGYSATQPQHF
TGTGCCAGTACCGGGACAGGGGGCTATTCAGCGACCCAGCCCCAGCATTTT
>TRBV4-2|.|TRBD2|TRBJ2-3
CASSQSPRPSGGRDTQYF
TGTGCCAGCAGCCAGTCCCCCAGGCCTAGCGGAGGTAGGGATACGCAGTATTTT
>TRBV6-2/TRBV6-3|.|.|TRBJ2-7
CASSVYGPGEQYF
TGTGCCAGCAGTGTTTATGGGCCCGGCGAGCAGTACTTC
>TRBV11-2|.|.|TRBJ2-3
CASSLQAGQGDTQYF
TGTGCCAGCAGCTTACAGGCGGGGCAAGGGGATACGCAGTATTTT
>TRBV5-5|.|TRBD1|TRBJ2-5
CASSSGTGAGETQYF
TGTGCCAGCAGCTCCGGGACAGGTGCAGGAGAGACCCAGTACTTC
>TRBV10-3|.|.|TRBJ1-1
CAISGSNRAEAFF
TGTGCCATCAGTGGGAGCAACAGGGCTGAAGCTTTCTTT
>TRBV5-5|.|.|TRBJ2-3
CASSLGPGADTQYF
TGTGCCAGCAGCTTGGGGCCAGGGGCGGATACGCAGTATTTT
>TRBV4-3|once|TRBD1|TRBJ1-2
CASSQGQGLGYGYTF
TGCGCCAGCAGCCAGGGACAGGGTTTAGGTTATGGCTACACCTTC
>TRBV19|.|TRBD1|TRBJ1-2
CASSIGTDNYGYTF
TGTGCCAGTAGTATCGGGACAGATAACTATGGCTACACCTTC
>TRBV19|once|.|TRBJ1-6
CASSKYMALGGSPLHF
TGTGCCAGTAGTAAATATATGGCGCTGGGGGGGTCACCCCTCCACTTT
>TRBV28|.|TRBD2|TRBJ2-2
CASSRLAGVTGELFF
TGTGCCAGCAGCCGACTAGCGGGAGTCACCGGGGAGCTGTTTTTT
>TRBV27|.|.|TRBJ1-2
CASSFHTGNYGYTF
TGTGCCAGCAGTTTCCACACAGGGAACTATGGCTACACCTTC
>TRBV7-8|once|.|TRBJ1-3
CASSRGTGNTIYF
TGTGCCAGCAGCAGGGGGACTGGAAACACCATATATTTT
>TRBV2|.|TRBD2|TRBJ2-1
CASARAGTSGRNEQFF
TGTGCCAGCGCCAGAGCCGGGACTAGCGGGAGGAATGAGCAGTTCTTC
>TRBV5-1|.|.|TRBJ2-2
CASSFDRTNTGELFF
TGCGCCAGCAGCTTCGACAGGACGAACACCGGGGAGCTGTTTTTT
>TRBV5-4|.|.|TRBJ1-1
CASSDQINTEAFF
TGTGCCAGCAGCGATCAGATAAACACTGAAGCTTTCTTT
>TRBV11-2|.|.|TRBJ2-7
CASSLIASGNSYEQYF
TGTGCCAGCAGCTTAATAGCTTCGGGTAACTCCTACGAGCAGTACTTC
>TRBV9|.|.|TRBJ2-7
CASSVGTSYEQYF
TGTGCCAGCAGCGTTGGGACATCCTACGAGCAGTACTTC
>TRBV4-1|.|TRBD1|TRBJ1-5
CASSQTGTNQPQHF
TGCGCCAGCAGCCAGACAGGGACAAATCAGCCCCAGCATTTT
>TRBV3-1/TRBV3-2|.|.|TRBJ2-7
CASSQQREQYF
TGTGCCAGCAGCCAACAGCGAGAGCAGTACTTC
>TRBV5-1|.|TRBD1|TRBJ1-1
CASSVFGTATEAFF
TGCGCCAGCAGCGTGTTCGGGACAGCCACTGAAGCTTTCTTT
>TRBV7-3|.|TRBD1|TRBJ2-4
CASSSTGPGKNIQYF
TGTGCCAGCAGCTCGACAGGGCCGGGCAAAAACATTCAGTACTTC
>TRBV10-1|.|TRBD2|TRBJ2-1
CASSIAGGPYNEQFF
TGCGCCAGCAGTATAGCGGGAGGGCCCTACAATGAGCAGTTCTTC
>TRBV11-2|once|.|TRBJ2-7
CASSPRQGGSYEQYF
TGTGCCAGCAGCCCCCGGCAGGGGGGTTCCTACGAGCAGTACTTC
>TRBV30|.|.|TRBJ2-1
CAWSNQGTEQFF
TGTGCCTGGAGTAACCAGGGGACTGAGCAGTTCTTC
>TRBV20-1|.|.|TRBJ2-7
CSARQGAEQYF
TGCAGTGCTAGACAGGGTGCCGAGCAGTACTTC
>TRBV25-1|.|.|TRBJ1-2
CASSGRGGYTF
TGTGCCAGCAGTGGGAGAGGTGGCTACACCTTC
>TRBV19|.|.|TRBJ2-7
CASRFSGRLYF
TGTGCCAGTAGGTTTAGCGGTAGACTTTACTTC